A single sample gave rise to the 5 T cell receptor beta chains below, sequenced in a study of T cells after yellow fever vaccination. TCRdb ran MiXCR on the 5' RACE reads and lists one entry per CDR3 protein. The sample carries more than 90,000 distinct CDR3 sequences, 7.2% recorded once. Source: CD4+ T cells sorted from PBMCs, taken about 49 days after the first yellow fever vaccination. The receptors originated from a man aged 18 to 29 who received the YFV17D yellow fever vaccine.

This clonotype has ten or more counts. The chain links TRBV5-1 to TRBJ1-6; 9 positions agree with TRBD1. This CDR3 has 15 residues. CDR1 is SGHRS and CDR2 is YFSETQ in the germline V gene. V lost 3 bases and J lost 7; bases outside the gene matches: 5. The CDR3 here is CASSSGTGRNSPLHF. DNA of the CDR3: TGCGCCAGCAGCTCGGGGACAGGGAGGAATTCACCCCTCCACTTT.

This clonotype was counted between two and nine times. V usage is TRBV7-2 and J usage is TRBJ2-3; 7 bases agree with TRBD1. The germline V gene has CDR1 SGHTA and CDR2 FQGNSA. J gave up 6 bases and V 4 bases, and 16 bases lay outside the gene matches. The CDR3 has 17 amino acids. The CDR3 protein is CASSSRLGSGGIDTQYF. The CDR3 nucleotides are TGTGCCAGCAGCTCCCGGTTAGGGTCAGGGGGTATCGATACGCAGTATTTT.

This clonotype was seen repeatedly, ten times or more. DNA for the CDR3: TGCGCCAGCAGCTTTGGACTAGCGGGGGGAGGGCAGTATTTT. It yields the protein CASSFGLAGGGQYF. The rearrangement links TRBV5-1 to TRBJ2-3, with 14 bases identical to TRBD2. CDR3 length: 14 residues. Germline CDR1 reads SGHRS; CDR2 reads YFSETQ. After removal of 2 bases from V and 11 bases from J, the junction contained 4 bases not matched to a gene. The full variable domain, with the rest looked up from reference TRBV5-1 and TRBJ2-3, is KAGVTQTPRYLIKTRGQQVTLSCSPISGHRSVSWYQQTPGQGLQFLFEYFSETQRNKGNFPGRFSGRQFSNSRSEMNVSTLELGDSALYLCASSFGLAGGGQYFGPGTRLTVL.

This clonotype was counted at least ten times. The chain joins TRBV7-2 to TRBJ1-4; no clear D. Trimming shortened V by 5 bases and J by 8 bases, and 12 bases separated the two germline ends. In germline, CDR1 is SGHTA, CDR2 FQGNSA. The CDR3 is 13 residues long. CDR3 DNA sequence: TGTGCCAGCAGCCCGGGGAGAGGGGAAAAACTGTTTTTT. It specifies CASSPGRGEKLFF.

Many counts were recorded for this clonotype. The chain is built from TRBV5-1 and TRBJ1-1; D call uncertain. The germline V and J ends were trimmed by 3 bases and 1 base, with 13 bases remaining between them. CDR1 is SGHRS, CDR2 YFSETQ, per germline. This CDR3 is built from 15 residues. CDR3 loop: CASSWEGYQNTEAFF. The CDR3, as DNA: TGCGCCAGCAGCTGGGAGGGATACCAGAACACTGAAGCTTTCTTT.